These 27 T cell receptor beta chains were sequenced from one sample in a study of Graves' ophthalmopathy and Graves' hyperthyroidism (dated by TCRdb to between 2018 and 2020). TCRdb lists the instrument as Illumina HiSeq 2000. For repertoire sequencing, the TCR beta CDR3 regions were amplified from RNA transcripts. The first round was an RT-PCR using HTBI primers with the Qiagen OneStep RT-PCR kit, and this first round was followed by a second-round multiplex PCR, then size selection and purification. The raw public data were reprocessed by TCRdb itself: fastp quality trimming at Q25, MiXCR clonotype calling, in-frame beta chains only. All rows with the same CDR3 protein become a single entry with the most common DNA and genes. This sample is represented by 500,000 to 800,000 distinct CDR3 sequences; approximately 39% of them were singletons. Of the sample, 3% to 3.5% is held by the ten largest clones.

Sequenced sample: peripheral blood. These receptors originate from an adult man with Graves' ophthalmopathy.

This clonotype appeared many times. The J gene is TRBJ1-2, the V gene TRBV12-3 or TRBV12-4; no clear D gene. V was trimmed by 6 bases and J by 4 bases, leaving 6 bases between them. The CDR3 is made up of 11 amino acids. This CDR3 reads CASSVSYGYTF. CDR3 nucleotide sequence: TGTGCCAGCAGCGTGTCCTATGGCTACACCTTC.

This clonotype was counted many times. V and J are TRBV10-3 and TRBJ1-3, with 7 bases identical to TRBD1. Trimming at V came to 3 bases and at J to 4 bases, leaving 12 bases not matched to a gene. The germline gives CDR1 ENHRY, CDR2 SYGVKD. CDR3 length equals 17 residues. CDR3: CAISDASDRVGGNTIYF. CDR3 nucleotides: TGTGCCATCAGTGATGCCTCCGACAGGGTCGGGGGAAACACCATATATTTT.

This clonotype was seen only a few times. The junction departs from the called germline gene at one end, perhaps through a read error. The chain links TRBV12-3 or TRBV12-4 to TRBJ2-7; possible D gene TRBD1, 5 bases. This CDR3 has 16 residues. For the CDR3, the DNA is TGTGCCAGCAGCTTAGGGGTGGTGGGCCTGGCTTCCGAGCAGTACTTC. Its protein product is CASSLGVVGLASEQYF.

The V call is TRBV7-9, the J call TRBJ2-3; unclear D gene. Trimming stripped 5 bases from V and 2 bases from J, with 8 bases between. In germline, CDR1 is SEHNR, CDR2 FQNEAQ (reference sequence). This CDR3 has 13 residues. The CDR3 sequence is CASSPRNTDTQYF. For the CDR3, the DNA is TGTGCCAGCAGCCCGCGGAACACAGATACGCAGTATTTT.

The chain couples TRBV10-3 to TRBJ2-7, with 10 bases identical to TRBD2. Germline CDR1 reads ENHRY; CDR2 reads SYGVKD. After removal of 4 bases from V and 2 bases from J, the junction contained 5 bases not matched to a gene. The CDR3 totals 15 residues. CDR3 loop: CAISAGLAETYEQYF. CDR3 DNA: TGTGCCATCAGTGCTGGACTAGCGGAGACCTACGAGCAGTACTTC.

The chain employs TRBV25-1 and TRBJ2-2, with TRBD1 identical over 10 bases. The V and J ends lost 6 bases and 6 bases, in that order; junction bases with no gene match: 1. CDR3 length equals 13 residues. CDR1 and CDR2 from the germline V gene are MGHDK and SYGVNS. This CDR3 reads CASRTGGSGELFF. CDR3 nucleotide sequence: TGTGCCAGCAGGACAGGGGGCTCCGGGGAGCTGTTTTTT.

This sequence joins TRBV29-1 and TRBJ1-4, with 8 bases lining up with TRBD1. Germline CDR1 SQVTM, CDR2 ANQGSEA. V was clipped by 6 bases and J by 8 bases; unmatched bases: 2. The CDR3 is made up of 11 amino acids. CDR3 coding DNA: TGCAGCGTGACAGGGGTCGAAAAACTGTTTTTT. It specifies CSVTGVEKLFF.

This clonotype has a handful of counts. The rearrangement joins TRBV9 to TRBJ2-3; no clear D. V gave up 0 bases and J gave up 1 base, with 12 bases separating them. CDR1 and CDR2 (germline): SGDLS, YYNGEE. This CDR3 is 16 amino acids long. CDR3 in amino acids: CASSVAVGPGTDTQYF. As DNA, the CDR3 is TGTGCCAGCAGCGTAGCAGTGGGTCCTGGCACAGATACGCAGTATTTT. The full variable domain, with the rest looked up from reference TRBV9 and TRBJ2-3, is DSGVTQTPKHLITATGQRVTLRCSPRSGDLSVYWYQQSLDQGLQFLIQYYNGEERAKGNILERFSAQQFPDLHSELNLSSLELGDSALYFCASSVAVGPGTDTQYFGPGTRLTVL.

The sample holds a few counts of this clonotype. CDR3 region: CASSRDRVGANVLTF. The CDR3 bases are TGCGCCAGCAGCCGCGACAGGGTCGGGGCCAACGTCCTGACTTTC. The V call is TRBV4-1, the J call TRBJ2-6, with 7 positions matching TRBD1. The germline V gene has CDR1 MGHRA and CDR2 YSYEKL. The CDR3 is 15 residues long. The junction had 4 bases not matched to a gene; V was cut back by 4 bases and J by 4 bases.

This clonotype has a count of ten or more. This CDR3 is CASSDAPRRAYEQYF. The DNA for the CDR3 is TGTGCCAGCAGTGACGCCCCTCGGAGAGCCTACGAGCAGTACTTC. This chain links TRBV2 with TRBJ2-7; D ambiguous. V was cut by 3 bases and J by 2 bases, with 14 bases left in between. Germline assignment: CDR1 SNHLY and CDR2 FYNNEI. The CDR3 sequence is 15 residues long.

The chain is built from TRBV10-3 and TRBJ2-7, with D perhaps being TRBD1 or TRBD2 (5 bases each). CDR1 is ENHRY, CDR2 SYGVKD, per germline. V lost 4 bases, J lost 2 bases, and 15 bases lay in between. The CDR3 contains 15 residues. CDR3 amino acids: CAISASGTSPYEQYF. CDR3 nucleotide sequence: TGTGCCATCAGTGCATCCGGGACGTCGCCCTACGAGCAGTACTTC.

Here the CDR3 reads CATRQGNSPLHF. CDR3 sequence (DNA): TGTGCCACAAGACAGGGGAATTCACCCCTCCACTTT. The rearrangement links TRBV2 to TRBJ1-6; TRBD1 aligns across 8 bases. V lost 10 bases, J lost 7 bases, and 3 bases stayed unmatched. The length of the CDR3 is 12 residues. CDR1 SNHLY and CDR2 FYNNEI come from the germline V gene.

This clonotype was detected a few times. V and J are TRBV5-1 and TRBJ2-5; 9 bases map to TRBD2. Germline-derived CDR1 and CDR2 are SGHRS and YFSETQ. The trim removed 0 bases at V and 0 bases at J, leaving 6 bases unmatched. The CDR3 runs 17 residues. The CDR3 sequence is CASSLANEREDQETQYF. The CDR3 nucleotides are TGCGCCAGCAGCTTGGCCAATGAGCGGGAGGACCAAGAGACCCAGTACTTC.

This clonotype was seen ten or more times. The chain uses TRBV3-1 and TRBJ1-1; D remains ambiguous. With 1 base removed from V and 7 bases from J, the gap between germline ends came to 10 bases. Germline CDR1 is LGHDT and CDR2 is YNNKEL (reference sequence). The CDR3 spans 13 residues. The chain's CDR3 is CASSQVPGGEAFF. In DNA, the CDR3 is TGTGCCAGCAGCCAAGTTCCCGGAGGTGAAGCTTTCTTT. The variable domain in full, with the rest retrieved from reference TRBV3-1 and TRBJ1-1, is DTAVSQTPKYLVTQMGNDKSIKCEQNLGHDTMYWYKQDSKKFLKIMFSYNNKELIINETVPNRFSPKSPDKAHLNLHINSLELGDSAVYFCASSQVPGGEAFFGQGTRLTVV.

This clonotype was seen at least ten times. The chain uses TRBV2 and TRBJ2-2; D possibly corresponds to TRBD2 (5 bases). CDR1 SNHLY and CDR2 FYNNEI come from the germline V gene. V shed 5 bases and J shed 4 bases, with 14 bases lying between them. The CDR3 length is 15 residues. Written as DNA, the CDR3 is TGTGCCAGCAGTTCTGTGGGGAGTCCCACCGGGGAGCTGTTTTTT. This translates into CASSSVGSPTGELFF.

CDR3 sequence (DNA): TGCAGCGTTGGAGACAGGGGCTATGGGGCCAACGTCCTGACTTTC. Residues: CSVGDRGYGANVLTF. This chain links TRBV29-1 with TRBJ2-6; 8 positions match TRBD1. CDR1 SQVTM and CDR2 ANQGSEA come from the germline V gene. The CDR3 is 15 amino acids. V lost 4 bases and J lost 3; bases outside the gene matches: 5.

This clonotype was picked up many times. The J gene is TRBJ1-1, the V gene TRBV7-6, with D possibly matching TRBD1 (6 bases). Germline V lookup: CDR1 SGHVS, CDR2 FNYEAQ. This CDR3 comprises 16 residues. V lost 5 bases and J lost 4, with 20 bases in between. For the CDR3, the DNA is TGTGCCAGCAGCCAACTCTACAGGGTTCAGGGCACTGAAGCTTTCTTT. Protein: CASSQLYRVQGTEAFF.

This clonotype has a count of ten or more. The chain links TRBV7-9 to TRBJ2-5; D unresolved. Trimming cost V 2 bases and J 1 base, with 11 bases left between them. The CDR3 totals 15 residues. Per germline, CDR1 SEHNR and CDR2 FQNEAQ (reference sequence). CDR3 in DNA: TGTGCCAGCAGCTTATCACGGGTCCCCCAAGAGACCCAGTACTTC. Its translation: CASSLSRVPQETQYF.

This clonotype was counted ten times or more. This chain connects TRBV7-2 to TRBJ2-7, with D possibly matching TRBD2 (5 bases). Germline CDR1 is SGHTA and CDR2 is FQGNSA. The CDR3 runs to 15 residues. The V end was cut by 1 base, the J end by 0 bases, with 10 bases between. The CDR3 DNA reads TGTGCCAGCAGCTTAGGCGGGCCTAACTCCTACGAGCAGTACTTC. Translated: CASSLGGPNSYEQYF.

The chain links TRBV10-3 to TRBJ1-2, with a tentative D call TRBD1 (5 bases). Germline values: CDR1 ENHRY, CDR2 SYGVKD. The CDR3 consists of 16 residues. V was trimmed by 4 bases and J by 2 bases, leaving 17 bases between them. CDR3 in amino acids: CAISGVWGRPNYGYTF. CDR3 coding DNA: TGTGCCATCAGTGGGGTCTGGGGCAGGCCAAACTATGGCTACACCTTC.

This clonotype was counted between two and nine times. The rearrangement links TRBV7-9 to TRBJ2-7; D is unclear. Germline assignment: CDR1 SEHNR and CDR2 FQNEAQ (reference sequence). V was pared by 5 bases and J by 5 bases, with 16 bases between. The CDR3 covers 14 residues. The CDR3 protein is CASSQVQGQNEQYF. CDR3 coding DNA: TGTGCCAGCAGCCAAGTTCAAGGTCAGAACGAGCAGTACTTC.

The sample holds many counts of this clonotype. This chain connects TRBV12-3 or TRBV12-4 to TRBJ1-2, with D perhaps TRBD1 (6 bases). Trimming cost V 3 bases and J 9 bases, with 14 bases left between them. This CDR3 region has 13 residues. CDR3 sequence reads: CASSFRGQTSYTF. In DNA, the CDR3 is TGTGCCAGCAGTTTTAGGGGACAAACGAGCTACACCTTC.

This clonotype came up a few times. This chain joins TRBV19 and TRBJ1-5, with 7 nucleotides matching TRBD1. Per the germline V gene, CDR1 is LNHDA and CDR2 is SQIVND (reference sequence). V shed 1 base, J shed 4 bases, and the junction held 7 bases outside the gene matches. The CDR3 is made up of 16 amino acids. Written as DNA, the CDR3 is TGTGCCAGTAGTATAGCGGGGGACAGCCAGAATCAGCCCCAGCATTTT. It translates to CASSIAGDSQNQPQHF.

The CDR3 region is CASSVGPPEEKLFF. CDR3 bases: TGTGCCAGCAGCGTAGGGCCACCTGAAGAAAAACTGTTTTTT. This sequence joins TRBV7-2 and TRBJ1-4; D is uncertain. The CDR3 is made up of 14 amino acids. With 5 bases removed from V and 8 bases from J, the gap between germline ends came to 15 bases. Germline-derived CDR1 and CDR2 are SGHTA and FQGNSA.

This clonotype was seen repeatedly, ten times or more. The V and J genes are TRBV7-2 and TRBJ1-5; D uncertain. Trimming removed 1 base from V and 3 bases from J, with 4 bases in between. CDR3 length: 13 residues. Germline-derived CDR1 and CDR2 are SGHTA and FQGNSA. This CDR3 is CASSLGLNQPQHF. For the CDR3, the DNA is TGTGCCAGCAGCTTAGGGCTCAATCAGCCCCAGCATTTT.

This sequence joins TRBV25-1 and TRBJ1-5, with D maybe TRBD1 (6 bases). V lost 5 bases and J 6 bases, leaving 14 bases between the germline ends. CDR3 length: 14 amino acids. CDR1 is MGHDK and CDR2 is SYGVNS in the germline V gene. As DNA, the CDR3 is TGTGCCAGCAGTAAATTACAGGGACTTCAGCCCCAGCATTTT. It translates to CASSKLQGLQPQHF. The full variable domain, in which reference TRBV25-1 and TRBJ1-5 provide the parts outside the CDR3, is EADIYQTPRYLVIGTGKKITLECSQTMGHDKMYWYQQDPGMELHLIHYSYGVNSTEKGDLSSESTVSRIRTEHFPLTLESARPSHTSQYLCASSKLQGLQPQHFGDGTRLSIL.

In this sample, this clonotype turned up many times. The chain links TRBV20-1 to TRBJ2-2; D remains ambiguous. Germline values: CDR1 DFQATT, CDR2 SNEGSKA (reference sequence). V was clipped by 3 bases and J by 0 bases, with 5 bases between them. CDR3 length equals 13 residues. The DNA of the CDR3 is TGCAGTGCTAGGGGCACGAACACCGGGGAGCTGTTTTTT. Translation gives CSARGTNTGELFF.